This TCR beta chain is drawn from a study of siplizumab effects on memory and regulatory T cells. Germline CDR1 and CDR2: MNHNS and SASEGT. The CDR3 is 18 amino acids. Germline trimming cut 0 bases from V and 7 bases from J; bases unmatched to any gene: 12. Study outcomes and limitations: Major contributors to the alloresponse seemed to be naive T cells, which also appeared more diverse than memory cells. Alloreactive sequences traceable to unstimulated CD4+ memory cells declined significantly under siplizumab.

Generated by immunoSEQ multiplex PCR, the TCRdb table keeps only in-frame clones and is missing some. Here the sample spans about 120,000 clones, roughly 94% being singletons. Of note for this clone: The antigen remains unidentified.

The TCR comes from a human donor in good health. The sequencing input was non-Treg CD4+ T cells sorted from blood. The V gene is TRBV6-1, the J gene TRBJ2-1; 10 bases fit TRBD2. CDR3 residues: CASSEAGVIAGGRNEQFF. The DNA for the CDR3 is TGTGCCAGCAGTGAAGCAGGGGTGATAGCGGGAGGTAGAAATGAGCAGTTCTTC.